This TCR beta chain comes out of a study of blood T cell repertoires in COVID-19. Looking at the study overall: Italy, Spain and the United States were the sources of the convalescent and acute COVID-19 samples. T cells, B-cell-depleted T cells, or PBMCs provided the cDNA or gDNA that served as material.

Seattle patient enrollment occurred during active infection, with longitudinal follow-up thereafter. Study processing details: Estimation of nucleated cell counts was performed using reference gene primer amplification. Assay used: immunoSEQ multiplex PCR; TCRdb lists only in-frame clones, some missing. That table gives V, J and clone size, and the DNA gave D and trimming. Of about 330,000 clones in the sample, about 87% are singletons; the top ten hold just over 9.5%. V was clipped by 4 bases and J by 6 bases; unmatched bases: 11. Per germline, CDR1 KGHSH and CDR2 LQKENI. This CDR3 has 16 residues. This sequence was found in a man aged 25 to 40 with COVID-19, enrolled during active disease. This rearrangement joins TRBV18 to TRBJ2-1; TRBD1 matches at 8 bases. Input material: peripheral blood. The DNA of the CDR3 is TGTGCCAGCTCACTCAACGACGCCGGGACAGGCAATGAGCAGTTCTTC. Translated: CASSLNDAGTGNEQFF.